Listed below are T cell receptor beta chains from one sample, sequenced in a study of blood T cell repertoires in COVID-19. Sequencing was performed with immunoSEQ multiplex PCR; in TCRdb, only in-frame clones are kept and a portion is missing. The sample holds hundreds of thousands of clones, approximately 87% seen once. The specimen was PBMCs or T cells enriched from blood (not recorded which). These receptor sequences come from a woman aged 50 to 60 who had recovered from COVID-19. Each CDR3 is given with its conserved first and last residue. A D gene is named only where the DNA matches it firmly. The size entry is marked missing in some rows and otherwise reads once, few, many or a size class.

TRBD2 TRBJ2-5 NA TRBV4-3 CASSHTSGVGETQYF TGCGCCAGCAGCCATACTAGCGGGGTGGGGGAGACCCAGTACTTC
TRBD2 TRBJ2-2 NA TRBV25-1 CASRRTSGNTGELFF TGTGCCTCTCGTAGGACTAGCGGCAACACCGGGGAGCTGTTTTTT
NA TRBJ1-6 many TRBV19 CASSLRTASSYNSPLHF TGTGCCAGTAGCCTTAGGACAGCGAGCTCCTATAATTCACCCCTCCACTTT
TRBD2 TRBJ2-2 NA TRBV5-1 CASSPGSGGAAGELFF TGCGCCAGCAGCCCGGGTAGCGGGGGAGCGGCCGGGGAGCTGTTTTTT
TRBD2 TRBJ2-3 NA TRBV28 CASDRGGLSTDTQYF TGTGCCAGCGACCGGGGGGGCCTAAGCACAGATACGCAGTATTTT
TRBD1 TRBJ1-5 few TRBV5-1 CASSLGQGGQPQHF TGCGCCAGCAGCTTAGGACAGGGAGGGCAGCCCCAGCATTTT
NA TRBJ1-1 NA TRBV25-1 CASRGGAVNTEAFF TGTGCCAGCAGGGGTGGGGCCGTGAACACTGAAGCTTTCTTT
NA TRBJ2-5 NA TRBV7-2 CASSQDKAVETQYF TGTGCCAGCAGCCAGGATAAAGCCGTGGAGACCCAGTACTTC
NA TRBJ2-1 few TRBV9 CASSVGGQLNEQFF TGTGCCAGCAGCGTAGGAGGACAATTAAATGAGCAGTTCTTC
TRBD1 TRBJ1-2 few TRBV7-9 CASSLAGQTNYGYTF TGTGCCAGCAGCTTAGCGGGACAGACTAACTATGGCTACACCTTC
NA TRBJ1-2 NA TRBV28 CASSYRGVSHYGYTF TGTGCCAGCAGTTACCGGGGGGTCAGCCACTATGGCTACACCTTC
TRBD1 TRBJ2-5 NA TRBV6-6 CASSYNGQGKETQYF TGTGCCAGCAGTTACAATGGACAGGGGAAAGAGACCCAGTACTTC
NA TRBJ1-4 NA TRBV6-5 CASSSPRTNEKLFF TGTGCCAGCAGCTCCCCGCGGACTAATGAAAAACTGTTTTTT
TRBD1 TRBJ2-3 NA TRBV5-1 CASSLKGQGADTQYF TGCGCCAGCAGCTTGAAGGGACAGGGGGCAGATACGCAGTATTTT
TRBD1 TRBJ2-7 NA TRBV2 CASRAGTGSSYEQYF TGTGCCAGCAGAGCCGGGACAGGGAGCTCCTACGAGCAGTACTTC
NA TRBJ1-5 NA TRBV5-1 CASSPGAGSLSNQPQHF TGCGCCAGCAGCCCCGGTGCAGGTTCGTTGAGCAATCAGCCCCAGCATTTT
TRBD1 TRBJ2-7 NA TRBV7-9 CASSSGQASYEQYF TGTGCCAGCAGCTCAGGACAGGCGTCCTACGAGCAGTACTTC
NA TRBJ2-1 once TRBV11-2 CASSPLTGVSGNEQFF TGTGCCAGCAGCCCTCTCACGGGGGTCTCGGGCAATGAGCAGTTCTTC
TRBD1 TRBJ1-2 NA TRBV14 CASSLAGTGPYGYTF TGTGCCAGCAGCCTAGCCGGGACAGGGCCCTATGGCTACACCTTC
TRBD1 TRBJ1-1 few TRBV7-2 CASSLGQRNTEAFF TGTGCCAGCAGCTTGGGACAGAGGAACACTGAAGCTTTCTTT
TRBD1 TRBJ2-7 NA TRBV27 CASSLQGTGLYEQYF TGTGCCAGCAGCCTGCAGGGGACAGGGCTCTACGAGCAGTACTTC
NA TRBJ1-1 few TRBV19 CASSSPGRRTSEAFF TGTGCCAGTAGTTCTCCGGGCCGGAGGACGAGTGAAGCTTTCTTT